This T cell receptor beta chain was recorded in a study of cytomegalovirus exposure and HLA in healthy donors. Regarding this clone: What it recognizes is unknown.

Between the trimmed V and J ends, which lost 1 base and 8 bases, there was a span of 14 bases. This CDR3 contains 15 residues. Germline V gene data show CDR1 as SGHTA and CDR2 as FQGNSA. Primers for the PCR totalled 60 Vbeta and 13 Jbeta. Assay: immunoSEQ multiplex PCR; the TCRdb copy retains only in-frame clones and omits some. The table shows about 200,000 clones, with 75% to 90% occurring only once. General observations from the study: Links to common viral pathogens appeared, in a later analysis, for several of the most significant clusters.

This TCR derives from a woman in her forties or fifties in good health and CMV-seropositive. Sequencing was done on a sample of PBMCs. This sequence joins TRBV7-2 and TRBJ1-4; a weak D match, TRBD1 (6 bases). The CDR3 reads CASSLVGGGEEKLFF. DNA of the CDR3: TGTGCCAGCAGCTTAGTGGGAGGGGGAGAGGAAAAACTGTTTTTT. Drawing the rest from reference TRBV7-2 and TRBJ1-4, the complete variable domain is GAGVSQSPSNKVTEKGKDVELRCDPISGHTALYWYRQSLGQGLEFLIYFQGNSAPDKSGLPSDRFSAERTGGSVSTLTIQRTQQEDSAVYLCASSLVGGGEEKLFFGSGTQLSVL.